The T cell receptor beta chain described here comes from a study of T cell changes during pregnancy in multiple sclerosis (dated by TCRdb to about 2019). For context, the study as a whole: The study looked at changes in the T cell repertoire across pregnancy in women with multiple sclerosis.

As to this clone: This clone's antigen is unknown. Base qualities are not recorded, but no much larger clone differs from it by a single base.

The protocol used for the library was the immunoSEQ multiplex PCR assay. TCRdb took over this immuneACCESS table, retaining in-frame rearrangements with V and J assigned. Such tables are incomplete; in checked studies, under half of the missing clones stem from an unresolved V gene, and the remainder is unexplained. In all, the sample holds 30,000 to 40,000 clones, and more than 70% of those were seen once. The ten largest clones add up to about 7% of the sample. Spanning cysteine to phenylalanine, the CDR3 consists of 13 amino acids. The sequence is cut down to CDR3 DNA, 39 bases in frame from base 1. Sequences MNHEY (CDR1) and SMNVEV (CDR2) are obtained from the germline V gene (reference sequence). The V end loses 4 bases and the J end loses 2 bases, and a stretch of 6 bases separates them.

The sequence was collected from a female donor with multiple sclerosis, enrolled in a pregnancy study. The rearrangement joined TRBV27 to TRBJ2-1, with TRBD1 perhaps the D gene, on 6 matching bases. The specimen was CD8+ T cells from peripheral blood mononuclear cells, collected in the third trimester of pregnancy. The CDR3 region has the sequence CASSWTAYNEQFF. The nucleotides are TGTGCCAGCAGTTGGACAGCCTACAATGAGCAGTTCTTC.